This T cell receptor beta chain was identified during a study of shared clonotypes between healthy human individuals. This CDR3 has 14 amino acids. The ends lost 0 bases at V and 2 bases at J; junction bases unmatched: 4. Germline values: CDR1 SQVTM, CDR2 ANQGSEA. Regarding the study as a whole: Investigators collected only blood, and repertoires in tissues likely differ. Clonotypes not shared had lower generation probabilities than those common to all four donors. Among donors, clonotype sharing was expected to be affected by sequencing depth. Naive subsets tended to show greater estimated richness than memory subsets.

Selected positively for CCR7 and CD45RO-negative, naive CD8 cells excluded terminally differentiated effector memory CD45RA+ cells. As to this clone: Antigen: not known.

Assay: immunoSEQ multiplex PCR; the TCRdb copy retains only in-frame clones and omits some. The data contain about 680,000 clones, about 90% of them seen just once; the ten biggest clones take up more than 20%. The sequenced sample consisted of naive CD8+ T cells sorted from blood. This chain connects TRBV29-1 to TRBJ2-7; 7 nucleotides match TRBD1. The sequence came from a young man in good health. CDR3 DNA: TGCAGCGTTGAAGATCAGGGGGAGACCTACGAGCAGTACTTC. Its protein is CSVEDQGETYEQYF.